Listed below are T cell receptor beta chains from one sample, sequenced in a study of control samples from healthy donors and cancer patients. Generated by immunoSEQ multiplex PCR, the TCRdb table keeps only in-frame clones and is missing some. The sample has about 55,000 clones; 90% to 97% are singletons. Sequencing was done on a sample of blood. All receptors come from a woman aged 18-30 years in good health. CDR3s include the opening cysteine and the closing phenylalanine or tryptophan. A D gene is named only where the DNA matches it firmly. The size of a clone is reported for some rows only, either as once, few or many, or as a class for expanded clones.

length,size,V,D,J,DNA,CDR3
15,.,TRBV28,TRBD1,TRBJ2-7,TGTGCCAGCAGTCCTCGGGACAGACGAACGGGAGAGCAGTACTTC,CASSPRDRRTGEQYF
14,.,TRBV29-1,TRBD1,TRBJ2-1,TGCAGCGCTGTAGACGGACAGGGTTCGGGTGAGCAGTTCTTC,CSAVDGQGSGEQFF
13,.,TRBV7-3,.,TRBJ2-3,TGTGCCAGCAGCTTATTGAGCCGGGATACGCAGTATTTT,CASSLLSRDTQYF
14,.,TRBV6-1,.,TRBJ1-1,TGTGCCAGCAGTGAAGCCATTGAGGGGTTTGAAGCTTTCTTT,CASSEAIEGFEAFF
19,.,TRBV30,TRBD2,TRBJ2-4,TGTGCCTGGAATGCGGAAAGGACTAGCGGGGGTCTAGCCAAAAACATTCAGTACTTC,CAWNAERTSGGLAKNIQYF
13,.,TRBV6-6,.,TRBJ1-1,TGTGCCAGCAGTTACACCCGGGACGGGGAAGCTTTCTTT,CASSYTRDGEAFF
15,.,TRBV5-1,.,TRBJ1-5,TGCGCCAGCAGCTTGGTGGGGGCTAGCAATCAGCCCCAGCATTTT,CASSLVGASNQPQHF
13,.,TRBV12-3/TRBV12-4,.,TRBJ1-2,TGTGCCAGCAACCCGGGGCCTAACTATGGCTACACCTTC,CASNPGPNYGYTF
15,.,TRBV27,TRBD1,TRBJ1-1,TGTGCCAGCAGTTTAGATCGACAGGGCTTCACTGAAGCTTTCTTT,CASSLDRQGFTEAFF
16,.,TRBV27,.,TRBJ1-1,TGTGCCAGCAGCCTTGATCGATTAGGGAGAGGCGCTGAAGCTTTCTTT,CASSLDRLGRGAEAFF
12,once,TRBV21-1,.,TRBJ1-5,TGTGCCAGCAGCAAAGCGCAGGCAGGGAGGCATTTT,CASSKAQAGRHF
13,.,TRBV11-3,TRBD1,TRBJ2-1,TGTGCCAGCAGCTTCGAGGGGGCTGATGAGCAGTTCTTC,CASSFEGADEQFF
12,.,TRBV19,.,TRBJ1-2,TGTGCCAGTAAAGGGAACGAGGAGCGCTACACCTTC,CASKGNEERYTF
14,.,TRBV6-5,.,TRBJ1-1,TGTGCCAGCAGAAAGACAGGATCGAACACTGAAGCTTTCTTT,CASRKTGSNTEAFF
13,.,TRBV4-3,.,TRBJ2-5,TGCGCCAGCAGCCAGTCACTCCAAGAGACCCAGTACTTC,CASSQSLQETQYF
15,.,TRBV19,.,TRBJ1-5,TGTGCCAGTAGTCAAGGGGCCCGGAGCAATCAGCCCCAGCATTTT,CASSQGARSNQPQHF
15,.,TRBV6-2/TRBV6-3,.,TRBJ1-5,TGTGCCAGCAGTTACACCGAGGCCTTCAATCAGCCCCAGCATTTT,CASSYTEAFNQPQHF
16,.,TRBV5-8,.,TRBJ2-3,TGTGCCAGCAGCGGCGGTTTCGAGCGCCGCACAGATACGCAGTATTTT,CASSGGFERRTDTQYF
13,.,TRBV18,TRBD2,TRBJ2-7,TGTGCCAGCTCACGCGGGGGTGCCTACGAGCAGTACTTC,CASSRGGAYEQYF
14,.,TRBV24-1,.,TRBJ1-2,TGTGCCACCAGTACGGGACACCAAAACTATGGCTACACCTTC,CATSTGHQNYGYTF
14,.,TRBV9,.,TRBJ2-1,TGTGCCAGCAGCTTGGGACGCTCCTACAATGAGCAGTTCTTC,CASSLGRSYNEQFF
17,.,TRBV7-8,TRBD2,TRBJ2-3,TGTGCCAGCAGCTTAATCGGGACTAGCGGGGGTTCAGATACGCAGTATTTT,CASSLIGTSGGSDTQYF